This T cell receptor (beta chain) stems from a study of post-analysis software for immune sequencing data. Whole-study findings and limits: When patients were compared with controls, a handful of TRBV segments were more frequent, TRBV5-6, TRBV5-1 and TRBV20-1 among them.

V shed 4 bases and J 6 bases; nucleotides not matched to a gene: 8. Germline loops: CDR1 MNHEY, CDR2 SVGEGT. The length of the CDR3 is 14 residues. On this clonotype itself: Its specificity is not known.

Presence of unique molecular identifiers characterized the TCR beta cDNA libraries. From the PCR reads, TCRdb called clonotypes with MiXCR, one entry per CDR3 protein. This sample has around 400,000 distinct CDR3 sequences, with over 30% found just once. Sequenced: blood. The rearrangement joins TRBV6-2 or TRBV6-3 to TRBJ1-2, with 7 bases aligning to TRBD1. This sequence was found in a girl between 2 and 10 years old with multiple sclerosis. The CDR3 DNA reads TGTGCCAGCAGTTGGACAGGTGCAATGGATGGCTACACCTTC. Its protein is CASSWTGAMDGYTF.